This T cell receptor (beta chain) came from a study of cytomegalovirus exposure and HLA in healthy donors. CDR1 is MNHEY and CDR2 is SMNVEV in the germline V gene (reference sequence). Trimming stripped 8 bases from V and 5 bases from J, with 18 bases between. This CDR3 has 14 residues. Amplification used 60 Vbeta primers and 13 Jbeta primers. Clones were sequenced by immunoSEQ multiplex PCR, and TCRdb holds only the in-frame ones, with some missing. The top ten clones hold roughly 1.1% of a sample with more than 100,000 clones, just under 80% of them seen once. Study-wide results and limits: Presence/absence results assume similar sequencing depth per donor, which may not hold. One variant, a missense change in DCLRE1C, was linked in a later analysis to TCR beta V- and J-gene trimming. Later analysis showed TCR association rates varying by HLA locus, highest for DRB1 and lowest for HLA-C. Later analysis revealed greater clonal expansion in HLA-associated TCR beta chains than in equally common others.

Concerning this clone itself: Its antigen remains unknown.

This chain uses TRBV27 with TRBJ1-1; D gene uncertain. Sequenced material: PBMCs. The TCR sequence derives from a male donor in good health and CMV-seronegative. The CDR3, as DNA: TGTGCCAGCTGTAGTAACCGAGAGATAACTGAAGCTTTCTTT. This sequence encodes CASCSNREITEAFF.